This T cell receptor (beta chain) was recovered during a study of cytomegalovirus exposure and HLA in healthy donors. Study conclusions and caveats: The authors later found most CMV-associated TCR beta chains appeared HLA-restricted. Donors were assumed by presence/absence analyses to have roughly uniform sequencing depth. Accurate predictions that matched the HLA-A and HLA-B alleles of most subjects were reportedly made from TCR beta sequences.

Germline CDR1 reads SGHNT; CDR2 reads YENEEA. Deletions cut 1 base from V and 8 bases from J, with 12 bases between. This CDR3 contains 14 residues. The study sampled nominally healthy donors, though unrecorded immune exposures were likely. PCR primers comprised 60 Vbeta and 13 Jbeta primers. Assay: immunoSEQ multiplex PCR; the TCRdb copy retains only in-frame clones and omits some. Counted here are roughly 130,000 clones, roughly two thirds occurring once; the ten biggest clones make up roughly 1.5%. This clone was recorded once. Its matching antigen is unknown. This receptor was identified in a man aged 25-45 years in good health and CMV-seropositive. This rearrangement joins TRBV11-3 to TRBJ2-1, with a weak D call TRBD1 (5 bases). The sequenced sample consisted of PBMCs. Here the CDR3 reads CASSLGRELDEQFF. As DNA, the CDR3 is TGTGCCAGCAGCTTAGGCAGGGAATTGGATGAGCAGTTCTTC. The variable domain in full, with the rest retrieved from reference TRBV11-3 and TRBJ2-1, is EAGVVQSPRYKIIEKKQPVAFWCNPISGHNTLYWYLQNLGQGPELLIRYENEEAVDDSQLPKDRFSAERLKGVDSTLKIQPAELGDSAVYLCASSLGRELDEQFFGPGTRLTVL.